The entry that follows covers one T cell receptor (beta chain) sequence. Enrollment of patients from Seattle took place during active infection, with longitudinal follow-up. These data come from a study of blood T cell repertoires in COVID-19. Study at large: Donors in the United States, Italy and Spain gave samples during acute or convalescent COVID-19. PBMCs, B-cell-depleted T cells, or T cells provided the cDNA or gDNA that made up the material.

Clones were read by immunoSEQ multiplex PCR, and TCRdb kept only the in-frame ones, dropping some. The sample consists of about 170,000 clones, roughly 81% of them appearing once. The receptor was isolated from an elderly woman with COVID-19, enrolled during active disease. The sample consisted of peripheral blood.

The CDR3, as DNA: TGTGCCACCAGCAGAGGAGCGGGAGTTTCCTACGAGCAGTACTTC. Translation: CATSRGAGVSYEQYF. V usage is TRBV15 and J usage is TRBJ2-7, with 8 bases identical to TRBD2. Looked up from germline, CDR1 is LNHNV and CDR2 is YYDKDF (reference sequence). With V trimmed by 1 base and J by 1 base, 3 bases remained unmatched. This CDR3 has 15 amino acids. Variable domain in full (rest from reference TRBV15 and TRBJ2-7): DAMVIQNPRYQVTQFGKPVTLSCSQTLNHNVMYWYQQKSSQAPKLLFHYYDKDFNNEADTPDNFQSRRPNTSFCFLDIRSPGLGDTAMYLCATSRGAGVSYEQYFGPGTRLTVT.